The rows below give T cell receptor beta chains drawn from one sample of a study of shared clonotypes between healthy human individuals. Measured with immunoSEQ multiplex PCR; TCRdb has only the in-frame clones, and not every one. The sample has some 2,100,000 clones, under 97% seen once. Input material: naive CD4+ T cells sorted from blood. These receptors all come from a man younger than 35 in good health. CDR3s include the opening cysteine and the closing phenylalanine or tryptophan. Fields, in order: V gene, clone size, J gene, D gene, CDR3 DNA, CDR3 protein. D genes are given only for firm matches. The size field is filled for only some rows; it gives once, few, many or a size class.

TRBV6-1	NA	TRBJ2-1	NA	TGTGCCATTGGGGGAGGATCCTCCTACAATGAGCAGTTCTTC	CAIGGGSSYNEQFF
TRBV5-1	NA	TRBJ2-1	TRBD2	TGCGCCAGCAGTACCACTAGCGACTCCTACAATGAGCAGTTCTTC	CASSTTSDSYNEQFF
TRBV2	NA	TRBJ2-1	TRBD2	TGTGCCAGAAGTGGCCGAGGCGGGGGGGCCTACAATGAGCAGTTCTTC	CARSGRGGGAYNEQFF
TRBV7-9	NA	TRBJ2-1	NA	TGTGCCAGCAAAAACGCTAGAAATGAGCAGTTCTTC	CASKNARNEQFF
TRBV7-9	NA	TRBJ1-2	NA	TGTGCCAGCAGCCAGCAGGCGGAGGGCTACACCTTC	CASSQQAEGYTF
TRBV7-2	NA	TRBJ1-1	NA	TGTGCCAGCAGCTTACCGACAGCTGAAGCTTTCTTT	CASSLPTAEAFF
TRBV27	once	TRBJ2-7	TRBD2	TGTGCCAGCGGACTAGACTACGAGCAGTACTTC	CASGLDYEQYF
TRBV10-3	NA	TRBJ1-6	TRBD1	TGTGCCATCAGGGATAGGACAGGGGCCAATTCACCCCTCCACTTT	CAIRDRTGANSPLHF
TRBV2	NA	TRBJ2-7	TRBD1	TGTGCCAGCAGGGAAGACAGGGTGAGCTCCTACGAGCAGTACTTC	CASREDRVSSYEQYF
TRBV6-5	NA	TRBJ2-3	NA	TGTGCCAGCAGACGACTTAACAGGGATCCGCAGTATTTT	CASRRLNRDPQYF
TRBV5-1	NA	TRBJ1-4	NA	TGCGCCAGCAGCCCCCGGACAAAGGATGTAGTTAATGAAAAACTGTTTTTT	CASSPRTKDVVNEKLFF
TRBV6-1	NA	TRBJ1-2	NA	TGTGCCAGCAGTGAAGCATATACAGGGACCAACTATGGCTACACCTTC	CASSEAYTGTNYGYTF
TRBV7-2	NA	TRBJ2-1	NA	TGTGCCAGCAGCCCGGTCACTAGTATTGAGCAGTTCTTC	CASSPVTSIEQFF
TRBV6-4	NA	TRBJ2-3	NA	TGTGCCAGCAGTGACTCGAGAATCTACACTTACACAGATACGCAGTATTTT	CASSDSRIYTYTDTQYF
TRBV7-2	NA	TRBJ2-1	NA	TGTGCCAGCAGCCCCGGGACGGCTCTCTACAATGAGCAGTTCTTC	CASSPGTALYNEQFF
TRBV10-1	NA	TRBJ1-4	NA	TGCGCCAGCAGTGCTGCACTTGAAGGGGAAAAACTGTTTTTT	CASSAALEGEKLFF
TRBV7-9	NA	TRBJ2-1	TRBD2	TGTGCCAGCAGCTCCGGGGGGAGCTACAATGAGCAGTTCTTC	CASSSGGSYNEQFF
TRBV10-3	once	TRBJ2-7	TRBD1	TGTGCCATCAGTGAGTCGATGTCCGGACAGGGTGACGAGCAGTACTTC	CAISESMSGQGDEQYF
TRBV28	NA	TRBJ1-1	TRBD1	TGTGCCAGCAGTCCCTCAAGACAGGGTAGAGGGAACACTGAAGCTTTCTTT	CASSPSRQGRGNTEAFF
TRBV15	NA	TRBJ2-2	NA	TGTGCCACCAGCACCAGACAGTCGAACACCGGGGAGCTGTTTTTT	CATSTRQSNTGELFF
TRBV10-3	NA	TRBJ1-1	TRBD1	TGTGCCATTGGGACAGGGGGGTTGAACACTGAAGCTTTCTTT	CAIGTGGLNTEAFF
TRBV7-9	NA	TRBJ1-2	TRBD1	TGTGCCAGCAGCCGAACAGGGGAGAGAGGGTATGGCTACACCTTC	CASSRTGERGYGYTF
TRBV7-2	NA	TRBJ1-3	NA	TGTGCCAGCAGCTTCCGGCTTACCATGGCTGCGGACTCTGGAAACACCATATATTTT	CASSFRLTMAADSGNTIYF
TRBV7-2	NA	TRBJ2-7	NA	TGTGCCAGTAAGATTTTTCGGGACTCCTACGAGCAGTACTTC	CASKIFRDSYEQYF
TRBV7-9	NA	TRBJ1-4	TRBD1	TGTGCCAGCAGCTCGGGACAGACGAATGAAAAACTGTTTTTT	CASSSGQTNEKLFF
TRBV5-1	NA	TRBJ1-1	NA	TGCGCCAGCAGCTTGGACCTCAGGGTTGACACTGAAGCTTTCTTT	CASSLDLRVDTEAFF
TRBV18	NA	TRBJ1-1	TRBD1	TGTGCCAGCTCTCCCGACAGGGGAGTCACTGAAGCTTTCTTT	CASSPDRGVTEAFF
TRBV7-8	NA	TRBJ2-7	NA	TGTGCCAGCAGCTCAGCTGAGACAGGCTTCTCCTACGAGCAGTACTTC	CASSSAETGFSYEQYF
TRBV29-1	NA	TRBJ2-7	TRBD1	TGCAGCGTTCGGACAGGGGAACCTAAAGAGCAGTACTTC	CSVRTGEPKEQYF
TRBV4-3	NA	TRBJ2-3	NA	TGCGCCAGCAGCCAACGGGCGGTACAGGCCGATACGCAGTATTTT	CASSQRAVQADTQYF
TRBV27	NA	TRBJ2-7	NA	TGTGCCAGCAGTTTATCGTTTGCTCCCAACGAGCAGTACTTC	CASSLSFAPNEQYF
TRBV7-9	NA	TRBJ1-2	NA	TGTGCCAGCAGCTTAAACACACGCTCCGGCTACACCTTC	CASSLNTRSGYTF
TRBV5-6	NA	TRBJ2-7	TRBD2	TGTGCCAGCAGCTTAGGACTAGCGGGCCTCTGGGAGCAGTACTTC	CASSLGLAGLWEQYF
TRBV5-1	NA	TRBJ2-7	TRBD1	TGCGCCAGCAGCCCCTTGACAGGGGGCTTCCACGAGCAGTACTTC	CASSPLTGGFHEQYF
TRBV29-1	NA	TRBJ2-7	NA	TGCAGCGTCAGAGGCCCTGGCGTGAGGGAGCAGTACTTC	CSVRGPGVREQYF
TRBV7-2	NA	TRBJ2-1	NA	TGTGCCAGCAGCCGCGCCGCGGGGCCCAATGAGCAGTTCTTC	CASSRAAGPNEQFF
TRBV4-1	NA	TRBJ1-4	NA	TGCGCCAGCAGCCAAGTTTTCAGTACAACTAATGAAAAACTGTTTTTT	CASSQVFSTTNEKLFF
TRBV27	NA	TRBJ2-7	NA	TGTGCCAGCAGTTTACTGGGGTTAGGGGGGGGAAAGTACGAGCAGTACTTC	CASSLLGLGGGKYEQYF
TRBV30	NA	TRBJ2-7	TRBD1	TGTGCCTGGAGTGTACTGCCAGGGGGCCCCTACGAGCAGTACTTC	CAWSVLPGGPYEQYF
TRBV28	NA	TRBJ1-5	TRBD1	TGTGCCAGCACCCCCGGTACAGGGGGATACCAGCCCCAGCATTTT	CASTPGTGGYQPQHF
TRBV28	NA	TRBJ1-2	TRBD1	TGTGCCAGCAGCAAAGGACAGGGCGATGGCTACACCTTC	CASSKGQGDGYTF
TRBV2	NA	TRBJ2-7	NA	TGTGCCAGCAGCCGGGGGGGGACAGGGAGCTCCTACGAGCAGTACTTC	CASSRGGTGSSYEQYF
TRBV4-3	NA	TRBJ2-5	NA	TGCGCCAGCAGCCAAGATCGCGACATCCAAGAGACCCAGTACTTC	CASSQDRDIQETQYF
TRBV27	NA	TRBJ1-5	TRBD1	TGTGCCAGCAGTTTCTACAGGGGAGGACAGCAGCCCCAGCATTTT	CASSFYRGGQQPQHF
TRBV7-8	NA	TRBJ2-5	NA	TGTGCCAGCAGCTTAGCGCACAGACCCCTGGGGGAGACCCAGTACTTC	CASSLAHRPLGETQYF
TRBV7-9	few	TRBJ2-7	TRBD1	TGTGCCAGCCACCCCACAGGGGTAGTGGGCGAGCAGTACTTC	CASHPTGVVGEQYF
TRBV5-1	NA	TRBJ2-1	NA	TGCGCCAGCAGCCCCGGGACTGTCGTGGATGAGCAGTTCTTC	CASSPGTVVDEQFF
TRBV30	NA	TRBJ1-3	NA	TGTGCCTGGAGTGTGGGAGGGGGATTTTCTGGAAACACCATATATTTT	CAWSVGGGFSGNTIYF
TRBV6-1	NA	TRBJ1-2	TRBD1	TGTGCCAGCAGTGTTGTAAACAGGGGGCTCTCTGGCTACACCTTC	CASSVVNRGLSGYTF
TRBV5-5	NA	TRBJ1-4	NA	TGTGCCAGCAGCTTCTGGGCGACTTGGGGAGAAAAACTGTTTTTT	CASSFWATWGEKLFF
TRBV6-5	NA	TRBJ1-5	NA	TGTGCCAGCAAACAGACAGGCCTCAATCAGCCCCAGCATTTT	CASKQTGLNQPQHF
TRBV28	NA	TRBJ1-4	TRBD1	TGTGCCAGCAGTCCACCGGGACAGGGAGGTGAAAAACTGTTTTTT	CASSPPGQGGEKLFF
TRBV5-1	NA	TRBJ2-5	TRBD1	TGCGCCAGCAGCCCGGGACAGGGTAACTATGAGGGACTGGTCCAAGAGACCCAGTACTTC	CASSPGQGNYEGLVQETQYF
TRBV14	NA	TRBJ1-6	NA	TGTGCCAGCAGTCGACAGGTCTATAATTCACCCCTCCACTTT	CASSRQVYNSPLHF
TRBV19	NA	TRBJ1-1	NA	TGTGCCAGTAGTATAGGCGGCAGGTTTGGCACTGAAGCTTTCTTT	CASSIGGRFGTEAFF
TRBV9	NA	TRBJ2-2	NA	TGTGCCAGCAGCCCAAGAGGGGACGGCAACACCGGGGAGCTGTTTTTT	CASSPRGDGNTGELFF
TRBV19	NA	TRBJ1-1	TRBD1	TGTGCCAGTAGTCCCGGGACAGAGAACACTGAAGCTTTCTTT	CASSPGTENTEAFF